Many counts were recorded for the clone carrying this TCR beta chain. With 3 bases removed from V and 0 bases from J, the gap between germline ends came to 6 bases. The CDR3 is made up of 14 amino acids. CDR1 and CDR2 from the germline V gene are SGHAT and FQNNGV. This sample is part of a study of T cells in Graves' hyperthyroidism and ophthalmopathy. Amplified TCR beta CDR3 regions came from RNA transcripts. During a first-round RT-PCR of the TCR CDR3, the HTBI primer set was used. TCRdb re-called the multiplex PCR reads through MiXCR, storing one row per CDR3 protein. The sample gives approximately 400,000 distinct CDR3 sequences, approximately 14% of which show up once; roughly 15% is in the top ten.

The sequence was obtained from a woman younger than 35 with Graves' hyperthyroidism. Sample: blood. V gene TRBV11-2 combines with J gene TRBJ1-5; unclear D gene. This CDR3 reads CASSLLSSNQPQHF. The CDR3 DNA sequence: TGTGCCAGCAGCTTGTTATCTAGCAATCAGCCCCAGCATTTT.